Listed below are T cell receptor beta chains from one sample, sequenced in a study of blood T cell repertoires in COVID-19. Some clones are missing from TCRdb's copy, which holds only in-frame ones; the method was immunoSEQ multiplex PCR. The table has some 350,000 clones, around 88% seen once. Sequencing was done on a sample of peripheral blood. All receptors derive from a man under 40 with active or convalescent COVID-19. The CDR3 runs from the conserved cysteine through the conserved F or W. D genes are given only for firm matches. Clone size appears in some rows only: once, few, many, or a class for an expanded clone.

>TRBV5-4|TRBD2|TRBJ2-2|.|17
TGTGCCAGCAGCTTGGGTCTCCCAGGGAGGGGCACCGGGGAGCTGTTTTTT
CASSLGLPGRGTGELFF
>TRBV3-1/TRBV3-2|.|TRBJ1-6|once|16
TGTGCCAGCAGCCAAGAAAAGGGGGGGCGCGATTCACCCCTCCACTTT
CASSQEKGGRDSPLHF
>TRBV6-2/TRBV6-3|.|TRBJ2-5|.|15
TGTGCCAGCAGTTACGGTCCCACGGGCCAAGAGACCCAGTACTTC
CASSYGPTGQETQYF
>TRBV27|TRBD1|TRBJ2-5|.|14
TGTGCCAGCAGTTCCACAGGGGAGCAAGAGACCCAGTACTTC
CASSSTGEQETQYF
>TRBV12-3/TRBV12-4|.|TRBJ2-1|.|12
TGTGCCAGCAGTCCTCCTGAGGGTGAGCAGTTCTTC
CASSPPEGEQFF
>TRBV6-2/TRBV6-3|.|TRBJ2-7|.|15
TGTGCCAGCAGCCACACAGGTTCCCCAACCAACGAGCAGTACTTC
CASSHTGSPTNEQYF
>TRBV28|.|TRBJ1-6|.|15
TGTGCCAGCAGCCCCAGGGGAGGGGTGGGTTCACCCCTCCACTTT
CASSPRGGVGSPLHF
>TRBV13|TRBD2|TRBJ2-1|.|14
TGTGCCAGCAGCCTGCGGCTAGCGGGGAATGAGCAGTTCTTC
CASSLRLAGNEQFF
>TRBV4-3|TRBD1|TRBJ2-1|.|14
TGCGCCAGCAGCCAGGCAGGGGGATTGGATGAGCAGTTCTTC
CASSQAGGLDEQFF
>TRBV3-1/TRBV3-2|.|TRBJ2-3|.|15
TGTGCCAGCAGCCAAGAAGACCCAGGGACAGATACGCAGTATTTT
CASSQEDPGTDTQYF
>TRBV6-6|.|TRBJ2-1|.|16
TGTGCCAGCAGTTACTCCCAGGGCCTGGGGTGGAATGAGCAGTTCTTC
CASSYSQGLGWNEQFF
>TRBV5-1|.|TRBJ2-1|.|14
TGCGCCAGCAGCTTGGCCGGAGGGGTTGTAGAGCAGTTCTTC
CASSLAGGVVEQFF
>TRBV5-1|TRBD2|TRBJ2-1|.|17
TGCGCCAGCAGCCCGGGACTAGCGGGGGCCAGATACAATGAGCAGTTCTTC
CASSPGLAGARYNEQFF
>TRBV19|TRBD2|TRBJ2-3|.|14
TGTGCCAGTAGTATTGGGACTAGGACAGATACGCAGTATTTT
CASSIGTRTDTQYF
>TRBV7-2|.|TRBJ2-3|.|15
TGTGCCAGCAGCGGTAGCGGTATGGGCACAGATACGCAGTATTTT
CASSGSGMGTDTQYF
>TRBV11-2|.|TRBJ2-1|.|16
TGTGCCAGCAACAGGAGTCCCTCCGGATTTCGGGATGAGCAGTTCTTC
CASNRSPSGFRDEQFF
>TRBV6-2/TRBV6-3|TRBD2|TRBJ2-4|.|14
TGTGCCAGCACCCCGGGGGGAGCCAAAAACATTCAGTACTTC
CASTPGGAKNIQYF
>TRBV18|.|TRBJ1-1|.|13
TGTGCCAGCTCACCAGCGGGAGGTACTGAAGCTTTCTTT
CASSPAGGTEAFF
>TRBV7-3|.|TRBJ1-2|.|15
TGTGCCAGCAGCCCGACTGGGGGGGGGCCTGCTGGCTACACCTTC
CASSPTGGGPAGYTF
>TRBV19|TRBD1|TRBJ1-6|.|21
TGTGCCAGTAGACGGCCGGAAGGTGGAGGGGAGGGACAGGGTGTAGCTTCACCCCTCCACTTT
CASRRPEGGGEGQGVASPLHF